This is a list of T cell receptor beta chains from one sample in a study of cytomegalovirus exposure and HLA in healthy donors. The data were produced by immunoSEQ multiplex PCR, yet TCRdb's version contains in-frame clones alone and is incomplete. The sample comprises fewer than 180,000 clones, around 79% of which are singletons, and roughly 3.4% rests with the top ten. Sequenced input: PBMCs. The receptors here all came from a human donor in good health. The CDR3 runs from the conserved cysteine through the conserved F or W. D genes are given only for firm matches. Clone size is shown for a subset of rows, as once, few, many or a class of expanded clone.

TGTGCCAGCAGCGCGAGGTGGGGACAGGGGGCCACCAACACCGGGGAGCTGTTTTTT CASSARWGQGATNTGELFF TRBD1 TRBJ2-2 TRBV9 .
TGTGCCAGGGACCGGGACAGGGCACAAGAGACCCAGTACTTC CARDRDRAQETQYF TRBD1 TRBJ2-5 TRBV7-9 .
TGTGCCACCAGCACCAGATCCGGGACAGGGGGATTAGACGAGCAGTACTTC CATSTRSGTGGLDEQYF TRBD1 TRBJ2-7 TRBV15 .
TGCGCCAGCAGCTTGGGGGGACAGAACTATGGCTACACCTTC CASSLGGQNYGYTF TRBD1 TRBJ1-2 TRBV5-1 .
TGCGCCAGCAGCTTTAAGGGGGGGGAAGAGACCCAGTACTTC CASSFKGGEETQYF . TRBJ2-5 TRBV5-1 .
TGTGCCAGCAGCCCCCGACTGGTAGCTGGCTACAATGAGCAGTTCTTC CASSPRLVAGYNEQFF . TRBJ2-1 TRBV9 few
TGTGCCAGCAGCTTAACGGACTCGAACACTGAAGCTTTCTTT CASSLTDSNTEAFF . TRBJ1-1 TRBV7-3 .
TGTGCCAGCAGCTTAGACCGGGACAGGTTTTATGGCTACACCTTC CASSLDRDRFYGYTF TRBD1 TRBJ1-2 TRBV11-2 .
TGTGCCAGCAGTGAGGCGGGGGGTAGCAATCAGCCCCAGCATTTT CASSEAGGSNQPQHF . TRBJ1-5 TRBV6-1 .
TGTGCCAGCAGCTTGACGACAGGAGGAGGTGAAAAGTACTTC CASSLTTGGGEKYF . TRBJ2-7 TRBV5-4 .
TGTGCCAGCATCCTCGATCCGGGTGGCTACGAGCAGTACTTC CASILDPGGYEQYF . TRBJ2-7 TRBV2 .
TGTGCCACCAGCAGAGAAGGGAGCATGAACGGGGAGCTGTTTTTT CATSREGSMNGELFF . TRBJ2-2 TRBV15 .
TGTGCCAGCAGCCGGGGGAAGGGCTACACCTTC CASSRGKGYTF . TRBJ1-2 TRBV6-1 .
TGCGCCAGCAGCTTGGCCCGTAAATCCTACAATGAGCAGTTCTTC CASSLARKSYNEQFF . TRBJ2-1 TRBV5-1 .
TGTGCCAGCACTCAAGGGGGGGTAGGGGTTGGCTACACCTTC CASTQGGVGVGYTF . TRBJ1-2 TRBV7-2 once
TGTGCCAGCAGCCAAGATGAGGGGGGGCCCAATTCACCCCTCCACTTT CASSQDEGGPNSPLHF . TRBJ1-6 TRBV4-2 .
TGTGCCAGCAGCGCGGGCCTCCAAGAGACCCAGTACTTC CASSAGLQETQYF . TRBJ2-5 TRBV5-6 .
TGTGCCAGCAGTCGTAGCGGGGGCCCCTACGAGCAGTACTTC CASSRSGGPYEQYF TRBD2 TRBJ2-7 TRBV6-6 .
TGTGCCAGCAGCTTGGGGACAACGAACACCGGGGAGCTGTTTTTT CASSLGTTNTGELFF . TRBJ2-2 TRBV5-4 .
TGTGCCAGCTCACCACCAGAGGCTAATGAAAAACTGTTTTTT CASSPPEANEKLFF . TRBJ1-4 TRBV18 .
TGTGCCAGCAGTTCGCCGGGACAGACGACATATGGCTACACCTTC CASSSPGQTTYGYTF TRBD1 TRBJ1-2 TRBV28 .
TGTGCCAGCAGTGACGCAGGGTCCCCGCCCCAGCATTTT CASSDAGSPPQHF . TRBJ1-5 TRBV28 .
TGCGCCAGCAGTCAATCGCCTGAACAGGGTCGTGAGCAGTTCTTC CASSQSPEQGREQFF . TRBJ2-1 TRBV5-1 .
TGCGCCAGCAGCCAAGGGTCTGGGGCCCAAGAGACCCAGTACTTC CASSQGSGAQETQYF . TRBJ2-5 TRBV4-3 .
TGCGCCAGCAGCTTAACAGGGGGCTTCGAGCAGTACTTC CASSLTGGFEQYF TRBD1 TRBJ2-7 TRBV5-1 .
TGTGCCAGCAGCGTAGATGGGCAGAACACCGGGGAGCTGTTTTTT CASSVDGQNTGELFF . TRBJ2-2 TRBV9 .
TGCAGCGTTGGAAGAGAGAGCTCCTACAATGAGCAGTTCTTC CSVGRESSYNEQFF . TRBJ2-1 TRBV29-1 .
TGTGCCAGTAGGCCGGGACAGTACTATGGCTACACCTTC CASRPGQYYGYTF TRBD1 TRBJ1-2 TRBV19 once
TGTGCCAGCTCACCAGCGGGAACCAAAAGCGGGAATGAGCAGTTCTTC CASSPAGTKSGNEQFF . TRBJ2-1 TRBV18 .
TGTGCCAGCAGTCCCGGACTAGCGGGGGTGGATACGCAGTATTTT CASSPGLAGVDTQYF TRBD2 TRBJ2-3 TRBV28 few
TGTGCCACCAGTATTGGACAGGGGGGCGAGCAGTACTTC CATSIGQGGEQYF TRBD1 TRBJ2-7 TRBV15 .
TGTGCCAGCAGCTTCAGGGTAAACACCGGGGAGCTGTTTTTT CASSFRVNTGELFF . TRBJ2-2 TRBV7-2 .
TGTGCCAGCAGCAGGGGGAGCTCCTACGAGCAGTACTTC CASSRGSSYEQYF TRBD1 TRBJ2-7 TRBV25-1 .
TGCAGCGGTAGGACAGGACCGAACACCGGGGAGCTGTTTTTT CSGRTGPNTGELFF TRBD1 TRBJ2-2 TRBV29-1 .
TGCGCCAGCAGGTACAGGGTAATCGACGAGCAGTACTTC CASRYRVIDEQYF . TRBJ2-7 TRBV5-1 few
TGTGCCAGCAGCCCTTCGGGGGTACACTCACCCCTCCACTTT CASSPSGVHSPLHF . TRBJ1-6 TRBV13 .
TGTGCCAGCAGCCCGGTCAGCAATCAGCCCCAGCATTTT CASSPVSNQPQHF . TRBJ1-5 TRBV4-2 .
TGTGCCAGCAGTGAAGTCTGGGCCGGGGGGATTTCACCCCTCCACTTT CASSEVWAGGISPLHF . TRBJ1-6 TRBV6-1 .
TGTGCCAGTAGTATGACTCAGTACTACGAGCAGTACTTC CASSMTQYYEQYF . TRBJ2-7 TRBV19 .
TGCGCCAGCAGCCAAGAGTATCGGGTCTCTGGCTACACCTTC CASSQEYRVSGYTF . TRBJ1-2 TRBV4-1 few
TGTGCCAGCAGCCAAGCTCCAGGGGCCGAGCAGTACTTC CASSQAPGAEQYF . TRBJ2-7 TRBV4-2 medium-sized
TGTGCCAGCAGCTTTGCAGGGGAGACCGGGGAGCTGTTTTTT CASSFAGETGELFF . TRBJ2-2 TRBV7-2 .
. CASPSVGTGSNQPQHF . TRBJ1-5 TRBV21-1 .
TGTGCCAGCAGCCTCAGACTAGCGGGAGTCCCCGGGGAGCTGTTTTTT CASSLRLAGVPGELFF TRBD2 TRBJ2-2 TRBV7-2 .
TGTGCCAGCAGCACTGCCCTGTCAAGAACAGAAACGGGGGGCTACACCTTC CASSTALSRTETGGYTF . TRBJ1-2 TRBV7-9 .
TGTGCCATGGCCGGGACAGGGGACTCTGGCTACACCTTC CAMAGTGDSGYTF TRBD1 TRBJ1-2 TRBV10-3 .
TGTGCCAGCAGCTCAGGGACTAGCGGGGCGAACACCGGGGAGCTGTTTTTT CASSSGTSGANTGELFF TRBD2 TRBJ2-2 TRBV7-2 .
TGTGCCAGTAGTCCCGGACTAGCGACCAAAAACATTCAGTACTTC CASSPGLATKNIQYF TRBD2 TRBJ2-4 TRBV19 .
TGTGCCAGCAGCCAAGATATGGACAGGTCCACCGGGGAGCTGTTTTTT CASSQDMDRSTGELFF TRBD1 TRBJ2-2 TRBV14 .
TGTGCCAGCAGTTCAGACGCCAGGGCCTACGAGCAGTACTTC CASSSDARAYEQYF . TRBJ2-7 TRBV6-5 .
TGTGCCAGCAGGGAGGGCCGGATGTTGAGTGGCTACACCTTC CASREGRMLSGYTF . TRBJ1-2 TRBV6-5 .
TGTGCCAGCAGCCAAGATACTCTAGCGGGAGCCGTGGAGCTGTTTTTT CASSQDTLAGAVELFF TRBD2 TRBJ2-2 TRBV14 .
TGTGCCATCAGTGACATCCCCAGGGCCCAAGAGACCCAGTACTTC CAISDIPRAQETQYF . TRBJ2-5 TRBV10-3 .